This T cell receptor (beta chain) was retrieved from a study of cytomegalovirus exposure and HLA in healthy donors. Comment on this clone: What it binds is unknown.

This CDR3 is 15 amino acids long. V lost 4 bases, J lost 4 bases, and 16 bases lay in between. Germline V gene lookup returns CDR1 LGHNA and CDR2 YSLEER. Findings and caveats of the study: Some V segments (TRBV6-2 and TRBV6-3 among them) were excluded as indistinguishable.

PCR involved 60 Vbeta and 13 Jbeta primers. Assay used: immunoSEQ multiplex PCR; TCRdb lists only in-frame clones, some missing. The sample lists 80,000 to 100,000 clones, 73% occurring once. This clonotype originated in a man aged 40-50 years in good health and CMV-seronegative. The gene calls are TRBV4-3 and TRBJ1-2; D call uncertain. Input material: PBMCs. CDR3 nucleotide sequence: TGCGCCAGCAGCCCCTTAGGGAGGGCTACCTATGGCTACACCTTC. Residues: CASSPLGRATYGYTF.